The next 10 T cell receptor beta chains were all read from a single sample in a study of T-cell reconstitution after alpha-beta-depleted transplantation in children. Unique molecular identifiers were incorporated into the prepared TCRbeta library. TCRdb recomputed calls from the PCR reads with MiXCR, one row per CDR3 protein. Of 85,000 to 120,000 distinct CDR3 sequences in the sample, 6% were seen once. The sequencing here drew on PBMCs, mostly from graft donor cells, taken 60 days after TCRalphabeta/CD19-depleted stem cell transplant. The receptor set was obtained from a female patient under 10 years old who had a stem cell transplant for Fanconi anemia, so the T cells may come from the graft donor.

This clonotype came up many times. The chain combines TRBV18 with TRBJ2-1, with 10 bases that match TRBD2. The CDR3 consists of 16 residues. The germline V gene encodes CDR1 KGHSH and CDR2 LQKENI. J gave up 5 bases and V 1 base, and 5 bases lay outside the gene matches. CDR3 protein: CASSPRGTSENNEQFF. Written as DNA, the CDR3 is TGTGCCAGCTCACCACGCGGGACTAGCGAGAACAATGAGCAGTTCTTC.

This clonotype was observed many times. The CDR3 coding sequence is TGTGCCAGCAGTGAACCTGGACTAGCGGGGTACGAGCAGTACTTC. It translates to CASSEPGLAGYEQYF. The chain links TRBV6-1 to TRBJ2-7; TRBD2 matches at 12 bases. Trimming at V came to 2 bases and at J to 4 bases, leaving 3 bases not matched to a gene. The germline CDR1 and CDR2 sequences are MNHNS and SASEGT. This CDR3 region has 15 residues.

This clonotype was detected a few times. CDR3 sequence: CASSEYGRDPYEQYF. In nucleotides, the CDR3 is TGTGCCAGCAGTGAATATGGGCGGGACCCCTACGAGCAGTACTTC. The chain joins TRBV25-1 to TRBJ2-7, with a possible D match to TRBD2 (6 bases). This CDR3 region has 15 residues. Germline V gene data show CDR1 as MGHDK and CDR2 as SYGVNS. Trimming stripped 0 bases from V and 2 bases from J, with 11 bases between.

This clonotype appeared many times. The chain recombines TRBV14 with TRBJ2-5; perhaps TRBD2 as D (6 bases). Trimming cost V 1 base and J 0 bases, with 15 bases left between them. Germline assignment: CDR1 SGHDN and CDR2 FVKESK. The CDR3 runs to 17 residues. The CDR3 here is CASSQGLAETYQETQYF. CDR3 bases: TGTGCCAGCAGCCAAGGTTTAGCGGAGACGTACCAAGAGACCCAGTACTTC.

The V and J genes are TRBV29-1 and TRBJ1-4, with D hard to call. This CDR3 is built from 13 residues. From germline, CDR1 is SQVTM and CDR2 ANQGSEA. The germline V and J ends were trimmed by 5 bases and 8 bases, with 15 bases remaining between them. The CDR3 is CSVRVSLIEKLFF. DNA of the CDR3: TGCAGCGTTCGTGTATCACTGATCGAAAAACTGTTTTTT.

Ten or more counts support this clonotype. The chain uses TRBV5-1 and TRBJ2-2, with 9 nucleotides matching TRBD1. CDR1 and CDR2 (germline): SGHRS, YFSETQ. Trimming removed 4 bases from V and 2 bases from J; junction bases left unmatched: 3. This CDR3 region has 15 residues. The CDR3 nucleotides read TGCGCCAGCAGCCGGGACAGGGTAAACACCGGGGAGCTGTTTTTT. Translated, it gives CASSRDRVNTGELFF.

This clonotype was counted between two and nine times. The rearrangement links TRBV11-2 to TRBJ2-2; 11 bases fit TRBD2. Trimming cost V 6 bases and J 5 bases; bases outside gene matches: 11. The CDR3 loop spans 17 amino acids. Germline CDR1 SGHAT, CDR2 FQNNGV. The CDR3 region is CASRKSPGLAETGELFF. The CDR3 DNA is TGTGCCAGCAGAAAAAGCCCGGGACTAGCGGAGACCGGGGAGCTGTTTTTT.

In its sample, this clonotype was seen many times. Relative to the germline gene, one junction end is altered; a read error may explain this. This CDR3 is CASSLGRYGGSNNEQFF. DNA for the CDR3: TGTGCCAGCAGTTTAGGAAGGTATGGGGGCTCCAACAATGAGCAGTTCTTC. The V and J genes are TRBV12-3 or TRBV12-4 and TRBJ2-1, with D possibly matching TRBD1 (6 bases). CDR3 length: 17 residues.

There are many counts of this clonotype. The rearrangement links TRBV12-3 or TRBV12-4 to TRBJ1-1; the D gene is possibly TRBD1 (6 bases). Trimming shortened V by 3 bases and J by 4 bases, and 24 bases separated the two germline ends. The length of the CDR3 is 18 residues. The CDR3 DNA follows: TGTGCCAGCAGTTTCCCCTATCGGGGGCTAGATAAGAGCACTGAAGCTTTCTTT. It translates to CASSFPYRGLDKSTEAFF.

This clonotype was counted ten times or more. The chain is built from TRBV20-1 and TRBJ2-7; D may be TRBD1 or TRBD2 (6 bases each). V was cut by 0 bases and J by 5 bases, with 20 bases left in between. This CDR3 comprises 16 residues. CDR1 DFQATT and CDR2 SNEGSKA come from the germline V gene (reference sequence). CDR3 DNA: TGCAGTGCTAGAGATCCGGCTGCCTGGGGGGCTAACGAGCAGTACTTC. Residues: CSARDPAAWGANEQYF.